This TCR beta chain stems from a study of blood T cells in healthy people across ages. On the study more broadly: With template switching, about one barcoded beta molecule was captured per two T cells. Overall study findings and caveats: TCR beta diversity correlated strongly with naive T cell percentage. Reliance upon unsorted PBMCs precluded definitive naive versus antigen-experienced comparison.

Through a sample-barcoded 5' primer and a J-beta primer mix, a second PCR was run for roughly 7 to 11 cycles. Via MiXCR, TCRdb re-called the 5' RACE reads, giving one row per CDR3 protein. The sample records 1,500,000 or so distinct CDR3 sequences, 40% to 45% being singletons. A minimum of 6 million PBMCs was isolated per sample. Points on this clonotype: The antigen remains unidentified.

From germline, CDR1 is SGHTA and CDR2 FQGNSA. V shed 0 bases, J shed 4 bases, and the junction held 5 bases outside the gene matches. The length of the CDR3 is 15 residues. The chain carries TRBV7-2 and TRBJ1-1; 7 bases line up with TRBD1. The sequence derives from a woman between 18 and 29 years old in good health. The source material was blood. The CDR3 sequence is CASSLARRGSTEAFF. In DNA form, the CDR3 reads TGTGCCAGCAGCTTAGCTCGCAGGGGGTCCACTGAAGCTTTCTTT.